The next 27 T cell receptor beta chains were all read from a single sample in a study of T cell responses to AZD1222 COVID-19 vaccine. Profiling relied on immunoSEQ multiplex PCR, and the TCRdb table lists in-frame clones only, not all of them. The sample has under 130,000 clones; more than 75% are singletons. The input for sequencing was peripheral blood, taken on day 0 of AZD1222 vaccination. The receptors shown here come from an adult in good health.

The chain links TRBV5-5 to TRBJ1-2; possibly TRBD1 for D (6 bases). Trimming left V 4 bases short and J 6 bases short, with 16 bases between. CDR3 length: 14 amino acids. Germline values: CDR1 SGHKS, CDR2 YYEKEE (reference sequence). The CDR3 loop reads CASSGGTNRDGYTF. The CDR3 DNA follows: TGTGCCAGCAGCGGGGGGACAAACAGGGATGGCTACACCTTC.

The rearrangement joins TRBV19 to TRBJ1-6; TRBD1 matches at 7 bases. The CDR3 loop spans 14 amino acids. Germline CDR1 LNHDA, CDR2 SQIVND (reference sequence). With 5 bases clipped from V and 9 bases from J, the junction kept 7 bases outside the gene matches. CDR3 DNA sequence: TGTGCCAGTAGTCGCCAGGACAGGCGTTCACCCCTCCACTTT. It yields the protein CASSRQDRRSPLHF.

In its sample, this clone was seen once. The chain is built from TRBV9 and TRBJ2-7; a weak D match, TRBD2 (5 bases). The CDR3 sequence is 14 residues long. Deletions cut 0 bases from V and 2 bases from J, with 9 bases between. Germline V gives CDR1 SGDLS, CDR2 YYNGEE. The CDR3 reads CASSVVGETYEQYF. The DNA for the CDR3 is TGTGCCAGCAGCGTAGTCGGGGAGACCTACGAGCAGTACTTC.

The chain recombines TRBV19 with TRBJ2-5, with a tentative D call TRBD2 (6 bases). Germline CDR1 reads LNHDA; CDR2 reads SQIVND (reference sequence). The CDR3 sequence is 15 residues long. Trimming cost V 0 bases and J 4 bases, with 12 bases left between them. DNA for the CDR3: TGTGCCAGTAGTATAGATCGGGGGAACGCAGAGACCCAGTACTTC. The encoded protein is CASSIDRGNAETQYF.

This chain uses TRBV3-1 (or the pseudogene TRBV3-2) with TRBJ2-5; D may be TRBD1 (6 bases). Germline V gene lookup returns CDR1 LGHDT and CDR2 YNNKEL (reference sequence). V shed 4 bases and J shed 5 bases, with 11 bases lying between them. This CDR3 contains 13 residues. The CDR3 reads CASSPQGRETQYF. The CDR3 nucleotides read TGTGCCAGCAGCCCACAGGGACGGGAGACCCAGTACTTC.

This chain links TRBV7-2 with TRBJ2-1; the match to TRBD1 covers 7 bases. V was pared by 5 bases and J by 4 bases, with 8 bases of the junction left unmatched. Germline CDR1 reads SGHTA; CDR2 reads FQGNSA. This CDR3 is built from 15 residues. The chain's CDR3 is CASSPPGTAYNEQFF. Written as DNA, the CDR3 is TGTGCCAGCAGCCCCCCCGGGACAGCTTACAATGAGCAGTTCTTC.

This chain uses TRBV9 with TRBJ2-3; TRBD1 might be the D (6 bases). V was clipped by 6 bases and J by 6 bases, with 11 bases between them. Per germline, CDR1 SGDLS and CDR2 YYNGEE. This CDR3 is 12 amino acids long. CDR3 region: CASKGGGDTQYF. For the CDR3, the DNA is TGTGCCAGCAAAGGGGGTGGGGATACGCAGTATTTT.

The J gene is TRBJ2-7, the V gene TRBV29-1; D could derive from TRBD1 or TRBD2 (7 bases each). CDR1 and CDR2 from the germline V gene are SQVTM and ANQGSEA. V lost 7 bases and J 2 bases, leaving 24 bases between the germline ends. This CDR3 region has 16 residues. CDR3 nucleotides: TGCAGCGCCAAAGACACCAGGGGGGGCCAGGCCTACGAGCAGTACTTC. It translates to CSAKDTRGGQAYEQYF.

J is TRBJ2-3 and V is TRBV15; perhaps TRBD2 as D (6 bases). Trimming pared 2 bases from V and 3 bases from J, leaving 18 bases between. The CDR3 runs 17 residues. Germline values: CDR1 LNHNV, CDR2 YYDKDF (reference sequence). The CDR3 loop reads CATSRPLIGSGTDTQYF. CDR3 DNA sequence: TGTGCCACCAGCAGACCTCTGATCGGGAGTGGTACAGATACGCAGTATTTT.

This chain joins TRBV6-5 and TRBJ1-3; 8 bases line up with TRBD1. Germline CDR1 and CDR2: MNHEY and SVGAGI. Trimming took 0 bases from V and 4 from J; bases not matched to a gene: 5. CDR3 size: 16 residues. In DNA form, the CDR3 reads TGTGCCAGCAGTTACTCGACAGGGGCTCCAGGAAACACCATATATTTT. Translating it yields CASSYSTGAPGNTIYF.

V usage is TRBV6-2 or TRBV6-3 and J usage is TRBJ2-3; D might be TRBD1 (5 bases). Germline loops: CDR1 MNHEY, CDR2 SVGEGT. Trimming shortened V by 1 base and J by 2 bases, and 10 bases separated the two germline ends. The CDR3 consists of 15 residues. The CDR3 region is CASSYWAGNTDTQYF. For the CDR3, the DNA is TGTGCCAGCAGTTACTGGGCAGGGAACACAGATACGCAGTATTTT.

The chain combines TRBV4-2 with TRBJ2-5, with D possibly TRBD1 on 8 matching bases. The CDR3 has 23 amino acids. Germline V CDR1 and CDR2: LGHNA, YNFKEQ. The V and J ends lost 0 bases and 2 bases respectively, with 34 bases between them. The CDR3 loop reads CASSQESGTGPRIRDGIQETQYF. CDR3 nucleotides: TGTGCCAGCAGCCAAGAAAGCGGGACAGGCCCTAGAATCAGAGATGGAATTCAAGAGACCCAGTACTTC.

The genes are TRBV7-6 and TRBJ1-3; D gene ambiguous. The CDR3 runs to 16 residues. Trimming stripped 4 bases from V and 2 bases from J, with 15 bases between. Germline CDR1 SGHVS, CDR2 FNYEAQ. DNA for the CDR3: TGTGCCAGCAGCTCCACCCCCACCGGGACTGGAAACACCATATATTTT. Residues: CASSSTPTGTGNTIYF.

The rearrangement uses TRBV28 and TRBJ1-1, with TRBD1 matching 10 bases. V lost 2 bases and J lost 5; bases outside the gene matches: 2. The CDR3 has 14 residues. Looked up from germline, CDR1 is MDHEN and CDR2 is SYDVKM. Written as DNA, the CDR3 is TGTGCCAGCAGTTTAGGGGACAGGGGTACTGAAGCTTTCTTT. Amino acid sequence: CASSLGDRGTEAFF.

This clone occurred a few times. This chain uses TRBV27 with TRBJ1-6; D is undetermined. V lost 3 bases, J lost 9 bases, and 12 bases lay in between. Per germline, CDR1 MNHEY and CDR2 SMNVEV (reference sequence). This CDR3 spans 14 amino acids. The CDR3 bases are TGTGCCAGCAGTTTTTCAACCCCCCGTTCACCCCTCCACTTT. Amino acids: CASSFSTPRSPLHF.

The chain carries TRBV29-1 and TRBJ1-3, with D hard to call. The germline V gene encodes CDR1 SQVTM and CDR2 ANQGSEA. The CDR3 consists of 16 residues. Trimming shortened V by 7 bases and J by 4 bases, and 23 bases separated the two germline ends. The CDR3 coding sequence is TGCAGCGCCGCGGCGGGTACATCCTCACCGGGAAACACCATATATTTT. Encoded protein: CSAAAGTSSPGNTIYF.

The chain is built from TRBV28 and TRBJ1-6, with 7 positions matching TRBD1. The CDR3 sequence is 14 residues long. Germline V gene lookup returns CDR1 MDHEN and CDR2 SYDVKM. The J segment lost 7 bases and the V segment lost 2 bases, leaving 2 bases of the junction unmatched. CDR3 protein: CASSLPGQNSPLHF. CDR3 nucleotides: TGTGCCAGCAGTTTACCGGGACAGAATTCACCCCTCCACTTT.

The rearrangement links TRBV7-9 to TRBJ2-5, with TRBD2 matching over 12 bases. This CDR3 contains 19 residues. Germline V gives CDR1 SEHNR, CDR2 FQNEAQ (reference sequence). After removal of 4 bases from V and 5 bases from J, the junction contained 17 bases not matched to a gene. The CDR3 DNA reads as TGTGCCAGCAGCTCCCCGGGACTAGCGGGCCTAACCCCGAGGGAGACCCAGTACTTC. Its translation is CASSSPGLAGLTPRETQYF.

The chain links TRBV11-2 to TRBJ2-5, with 7 bases matching TRBD1. In germline, CDR1 is SGHAT, CDR2 FQNNGV. V was pared by 4 bases and J by 5 bases, with 13 bases of the junction left unmatched. The CDR3 consists of 16 residues. In DNA form, the CDR3 reads TGTGCCAGCAGCTCCGGAAACAGGGGTACAAGGGAGACCCAGTACTTC. Translating it yields CASSSGNRGTRETQYF.

This clone has just one count. The chain is built from TRBV11-2 and TRBJ2-6; tentatively, D is TRBD1 or TRBD2 (5 bases each). V was trimmed by 1 base and J by 2 bases, leaving 9 bases between them. The CDR3 spans 16 residues. Germline V lookup: CDR1 SGHAT, CDR2 FQNNGV. The CDR3 coding sequence is TGTGCCAGCAGCTTAGTCATGGGGGCTGGGGCCAACGTCCTGACTTTC. It codes for CASSLVMGAGANVLTF.

Notes on this clone: One end of the junction is discordant with germline, which a read error may explain. The chain carries TRBV7-7 and TRBJ2-6, with 7 positions matching TRBD1. The CDR3 extends over 17 amino acids. Germline CDR1 is SSHAT and CDR2 is FNYEAQ (reference sequence). The CDR3 sequence: CASSFPQGDSGANVLTF. The CDR3 nucleotides read TGTGCTAGCAGCTTCCCCCAGGGGGACTCTGGGGCCAACGTCCTGACTTTC.

The chain couples TRBV5-1 to TRBJ2-1, with TRBD2 identical over 9 bases. Germline V gene sequence: CDR1 SGHRS, CDR2 YFSETQ. V was pared by 1 base and J by 10 bases, with 9 bases of the junction left unmatched. The CDR3 runs 15 residues. As DNA, the CDR3 is TGCGCCAGCAGCTTGAGGCGGGAGGGTTACCAAGAGCAGTTCTTC. This encodes CASSLRREGYQEQFF.

The chain joins TRBV6-6 to TRBJ2-1; no firm D call. CDR3 length equals 14 residues. Germline assignment: CDR1 MNHNY and CDR2 SVGAGI (reference sequence). V gave up 6 bases and J gave up 2 bases, with 11 bases separating them. CDR3 DNA sequence: TGTGCCAGCAGGAATAGCTCCACCTACAATGAGCAGTTCTTC. Residues: CASRNSSTYNEQFF.

A single count supports this clone. This chain links TRBV6-1 with TRBJ2-1, with D maybe TRBD2 (5 bases). The V gene's germline CDR1 is MNHNS and CDR2 SASEGT. V gave up 1 base and J gave up 2 bases, with 12 bases separating them. This CDR3 is 16 amino acids long. In DNA form, the CDR3 reads TGTGCCAGCAGTGAAGTCCAGCGGAGGACCTACAATGAGCAGTTCTTC. Its translation is CASSEVQRRTYNEQFF.

The chain is built from TRBV11-3 and TRBJ2-7; TRBD1 agrees at 8 bases. Trimming at V came to 1 base and at J to 2 bases, leaving 4 bases not matched to a gene. This CDR3 is 15 amino acids long. CDR1 and CDR2 from the germline V gene are SGHNT and YENEEA. The CDR3 DNA reads TGTGCCAGCAGCTTAGCGACAGGGGCCCCCTACGAGCAGTACTTC. This translates into CASSLATGAPYEQYF.

The gene calls are TRBV3-1 (or the pseudogene TRBV3-2) and TRBJ2-3; 7 bases match TRBD2. CDR1 is LGHDT and CDR2 is YNNKEL in the germline V gene (reference sequence). V lost 1 base, J lost 2 bases, and 6 bases stayed unmatched. The CDR3 spans 16 residues. This CDR3 is CASSQGWDYSTDTQYF. In DNA form, the CDR3 reads TGTGCCAGCAGCCAAGGCTGGGACTACTCCACAGATACGCAGTATTTT.

Concerning this clone: Additional DNA sequences in this sample encode the identical CDR3. This CDR3 is CASSLWTPYEQYF. The CDR3 coding sequence is TGTGCCAGCAGTTTGTGGACCCCCTACGAGCAGTACTTC. The V and J genes are TRBV28 and TRBJ2-7; D not certain. V lost 3 bases and J lost 2, with 8 bases in between. Germline V gene data show CDR1 as MDHEN and CDR2 as SYDVKM. The CDR3 consists of 13 residues.